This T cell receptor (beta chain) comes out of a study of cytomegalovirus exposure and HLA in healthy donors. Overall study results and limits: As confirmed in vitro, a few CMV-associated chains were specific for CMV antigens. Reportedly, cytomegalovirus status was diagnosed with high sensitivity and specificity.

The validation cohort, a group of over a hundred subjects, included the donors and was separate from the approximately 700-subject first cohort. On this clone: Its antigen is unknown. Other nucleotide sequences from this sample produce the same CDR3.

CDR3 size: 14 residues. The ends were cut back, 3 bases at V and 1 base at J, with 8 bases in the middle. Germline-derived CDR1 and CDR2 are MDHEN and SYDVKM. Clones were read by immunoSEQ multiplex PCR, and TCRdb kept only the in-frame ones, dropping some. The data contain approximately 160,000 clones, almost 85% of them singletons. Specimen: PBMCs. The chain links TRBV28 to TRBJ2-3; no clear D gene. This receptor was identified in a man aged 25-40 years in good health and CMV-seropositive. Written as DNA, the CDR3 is TGTGCCAGCAGTTTTTTGTCGGGCACAGATACGCAGTATTTT. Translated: CASSFLSGTDTQYF.